A selection of T cell receptor beta chains follows, all from one sample in a study of blood T cell repertoires in COVID-19. Only in-frame clones appear in the TCRdb table, and some are missing; sequencing was by immunoSEQ multiplex PCR. The table has around 62,000 clones, approximately 88% seen once. Material for sequencing was peripheral blood. These receptors came from a man aged 50 to 59 with active COVID-19. The CDR3 runs from the conserved cysteine through the conserved F or W. A D gene is named only where the DNA matches it firmly. Clone sizes are given selectively: once, few, many, or a class where the clone is expanded.

d_gene | j_gene | abundance | v_gene | CDR3aa | CDR3nt
- | TRBJ1-1 | - | TRBV5-6 | CASGLGLAGNTEAFF | TGTGCCAGCGGGTTGGGGCTCGCGGGGAACACTGAAGCTTTCTTT
TRBD2 | TRBJ2-7 | - | TRBV5-1 | CASSLRVSGAYEQYF | TGCGCCAGCAGCTTGCGGGTTAGCGGGGCTTACGAGCAGTACTTC
- | TRBJ1-3 | - | TRBV7-9 | CASSLSGGLSGNTIYF | TGTGCCAGCAGCTTATCGGGAGGCCTCTCTGGAAACACCATATATTTT
- | TRBJ2-7 | - | TRBV27 | CASSLNGFSYEQYF | TGTGCCAGCAGTTTGAACGGGTTCTCCTACGAGCAGTACTTC
- | TRBJ1-1 | - | TRBV3-1/TRBV3-2 | CASSQPGGDTEAFF | TGTGCCAGCAGCCAACCCGGGGGTGACACTGAAGCTTTCTTT
- | TRBJ1-1 | - | TRBV3-1/TRBV3-2 | CASSQGAEAFF | TGTGCCAGCAGCCAAGGGGCCGAAGCTTTCTTT
- | TRBJ2-1 | few | TRBV10-1 | CASSDGAYNEQFF | TGCGCCAGCAGTGATGGGGCGTACAATGAGCAGTTCTTC
TRBD1 | TRBJ2-1 | - | TRBV3-1/TRBV3-2 | CASSQDWDRGTNEQFF | TGTGCCAGCAGCCAAGATTGGGACAGGGGGACAAATGAGCAGTTCTTC
- | TRBJ2-5 | - | TRBV6-2/TRBV6-3 | CASSYFTGVEETQYF | TGTGCCAGCAGTTACTTTACAGGCGTTGAGGAGACCCAGTACTTC
- | TRBJ2-1 | - | TRBV3-1/TRBV3-2 | CASSRLPGRGNEQFF | TGTGCCAGCAGCCGACTCCCCGGACGGGGGAATGAGCAGTTCTTC
- | TRBJ2-2 | few | TRBV24-1 | CATSEGIRGGELFF | TGTGCCACCAGTGAGGGTATCCGGGGCGGGGAGCTGTTTTTT
- | TRBJ1-3 | - | TRBV4-2 | CASSRQATTGNTIYF | TGTGCCAGCAGCAGACAGGCAACGACGGGAAACACCATATATTTT
- | TRBJ2-3 | - | TRBV29-1 | CSVEPTSWGSTDTQYF | TGCAGCGTTGAACCCACGAGCTGGGGCAGCACAGATACGCAGTATTTT
- | TRBJ2-2 | - | TRBV6-5 | CASSYSRRGELFF | TGTGCCAGCAGTTACTCGCGGCGCGGGGAGCTGTTTTTT
- | TRBJ2-7 | - | TRBV7-9 | CASSGGPLPYEQYF | TGTGCCAGCAGCGGCGGTCCCCTCCCCTACGAGCAGTACTTC
TRBD2 | TRBJ2-2 | - | TRBV3-1/TRBV3-2 | CASSQMTSGRIDTGELFF | TGTGCCAGCAGCCAGATGACTAGCGGGAGAATCGACACCGGGGAGCTGTTTTTT
- | TRBJ2-2 | - | TRBV2 | CASSQEGTGELFF | TGTGCCAGCAGTCAGGAGGGCACCGGGGAGCTGTTTTTT
TRBD1 | TRBJ1-2 | - | TRBV2 | CASSERTGRAGYTF | TGTGCCAGCAGTGAACGGACAGGGCGAGCTGGCTACACCTTC
TRBD2 | TRBJ2-1 | - | TRBV2 | CASSAFAGGKQFF | TGTGCCAGCAGTGCTTTTGCGGGGGGGAAGCAGTTCTTC
- | TRBJ2-1 | - | TRBV11-2 | CASSLGRAGHYNEQFF | TGTGCCAGCAGCTTAGGGCGGGCGGGGCACTACAATGAGCAGTTCTTC
- | TRBJ1-5 | - | TRBV9 | CASSERWGGGVGSNQPQHF | TGTGCCAGCAGCGAGAGGTGGGGTGGGGGCGTTGGGAGCAATCAGCCCCAGCATTTT
- | TRBJ2-7 | - | TRBV7-9 | CASSLAGTKYEQYF | TGTGCCAGCAGCTTAGCCGGGACAAAATACGAGCAGTACTTC
- | TRBJ1-3 | - | TRBV10-1 | CASSESVGAGNTIYF | TGCGCCAGCAGTGAGTCGGTCGGAGCTGGAAACACCATATATTTT
TRBD2 | TRBJ2-7 | few | TRBV29-1 | CSVGWGGAYEQYF | TGCAGCGTGGGTTGGGGGGGAGCTTACGAGCAGTACTTC